The 23 T cell receptor beta chains below all came from one sample that was sequenced in a study of T-cell memory formation after mild COVID-19. TCRdb reanalysed the 5' RACE reads using MiXCR and keeps one entry per CDR3 protein. The table has about 320,000 distinct CDR3 sequences, 14% seen once. Sequencing was carried out using PBMCs or a T cell subset sorted from them (not recorded which). All receptors derive from a man aged 18 to 30 who had mild COVID-19 (a few samples of this study predate the infection). Cell type and time point are not known.

This clonotype was recorded many times. V and J are TRBV12-3 or TRBV12-4 and TRBJ2-3, with 8 bases that match TRBD2. V lost 7 bases to trimming and J lost 2 bases; unmatched junction nucleotides: 11. The CDR3 extends over 16 amino acids. CDR3 region: CASTPQRGGSTDTQYF. In DNA, the CDR3 is TGTGCCAGCACCCCTCAACGGGGGGGGTCCACAGATACGCAGTATTTT.

This clonotype has at least ten counts. The genes are TRBV12-3 or TRBV12-4 and TRBJ2-3; D call uncertain. This CDR3 region has 15 residues. With 6 bases removed from V and 2 bases from J, the gap between germline ends came to 15 bases. CDR3 residues: CASSRSTLATDTQYF. Written as DNA, the CDR3 is TGTGCCAGCAGCCGCTCTACGTTAGCCACAGATACGCAGTATTTT.

Only a few counts were recorded for this clonotype. CDR3 nucleotide sequence: TGTGCCAGCAGCGTGACTAGCGGGGACGAGCAGTACTTC. Translated: CASSVTSGDEQYF. The chain has TRBV7-9 and TRBJ2-7; TRBD2 agrees at 11 bases. V was pared by 5 bases and J by 5 bases, with 2 bases of the junction left unmatched. Germline CDR1 is SEHNR and CDR2 is FQNEAQ (reference sequence). CDR3 length: 13 residues.

This clonotype was counted only a few times. This chain uses TRBV7-2 with TRBJ2-5, with TRBD1 identical over 8 bases. Per the germline V gene, CDR1 is SGHTA and CDR2 is FQGNSA. Germline trimming cut 5 bases from V and 5 bases from J; bases unmatched to any gene: 7. The length of the CDR3 is 14 residues. The CDR3, as DNA: TGTGCCAGCAGCAGAGAGGACAGGGCGGAGACCCAGTACTTC. Translated, it gives CASSREDRAETQYF.

The J gene is TRBJ2-7, the V gene TRBV20-1; 8 nucleotides align to TRBD1. The CDR3 length is 14 residues. The V gene end was trimmed by 2 bases and the J gene end by 4 bases; junction bases not matched to a gene: 7. Germline CDR1 reads DFQATT; CDR2 reads SNEGSKA (reference sequence). CDR3 residues: CSARRQGSEYEQYV. The CDR3 DNA follows: TGCAGTGCTAGACGACAGGGGTCGGAGTACGAGCAGTACGTC.

This clonotype was observed at least ten times. The rearrangement joins TRBV7-2 to TRBJ2-1; D gene ambiguous. Looked up from germline, CDR1 is SGHTA and CDR2 is FQGNSA. This CDR3 comprises 14 residues. Trimming cost V 1 base and J 3 bases, with 7 bases left between them. CDR3 residues: CASSLVGYYNEQFF. The CDR3 nucleotides read TGTGCCAGCAGCTTAGTTGGTTACTACAATGAGCAGTTCTTC.

This clonotype was observed a handful of times. V usage is TRBV3-1 and J usage is TRBJ1-1; D is possibly TRBD1 (6 bases). The germline V gene encodes CDR1 LGHDT and CDR2 YNNKEL (reference sequence). This CDR3 is 12 amino acids long. V shed 4 bases and J shed 9 bases, with 12 bases lying between them. CDR3 nucleotides: TGTGCCAGCAGCCTCGGGGGGGCGAAAGCTTTCTTT. It encodes CASSLGGAKAFF.

This clonotype was counted many times. The chain couples TRBV6-5 to TRBJ1-5; 7 bases line up with TRBD1. There are 16 residues in the CDR3. J gave up 0 bases and V 4 bases, and 6 bases lay outside the gene matches. In germline, CDR1 is MNHEY, CDR2 SVGAGI. The CDR3 reads CASSSRYRGSNQPQHF. The DNA of the CDR3 is TGTGCCAGCAGTTCGCGATACAGGGGTAGCAATCAGCCCCAGCATTTT.

This clonotype has a handful of counts. The chain links TRBV4-1 to TRBJ2-7; D remains unclear. Germline assignment: CDR1 MGHRA and CDR2 YSYEKL. V gave up 3 bases and J gave up 0 bases, with 15 bases separating them. CDR3 size: 16 residues. Here the CDR3 reads CASSHMRKRDSYEQYF. As DNA, the CDR3 is TGCGCCAGCAGCCACATGAGGAAAAGGGACTCCTACGAGCAGTACTTC.

This clonotype was seen repeatedly, ten times or more. V and J are TRBV12-3 or TRBV12-4 and TRBJ2-1, with D perhaps matching TRBD2 (5 bases). The V end lost 5 bases, the J end lost 9 bases, and 17 bases lay between the germline ends. This CDR3 comprises 14 residues. The CDR3: CASSPPLTRGEQFF. For the CDR3, the DNA is TGTGCCAGCAGTCCCCCGCTCACTAGAGGTGAGCAGTTCTTC.

The sample holds a few counts of this clonotype. This chain's CDR3 is CASSQDDSNTDTQYF. In DNA form, the CDR3 reads TGCGCCAGCAGCCAAGACGACTCGAACACAGATACGCAGTATTTT. The rearrangement uses TRBV4-3 and TRBJ2-3; D is uncertain. Between the trimmed V and J ends, which lost 0 bases and 2 bases, there was a span of 9 bases. Germline assignment: CDR1 LGHNA and CDR2 YSLEER. This CDR3 comprises 15 residues.

This clonotype showed up many times. The chain links TRBV15 to TRBJ2-1; 7 bases are a match to TRBD2. V trimming: 0 bases; J trimming: 9 bases; junction bases outside the gene matches: 8. CDR1 and CDR2 from the germline V gene are LNHNV and YYDKDF (reference sequence). The CDR3 is 15 residues long. The DNA for the CDR3 is TGTGCCACCAGCAGAGACTCCGCAGCGGGGTTTGAGCAGTTCTTC. Translated, it gives CATSRDSAAGFEQFF. The full variable domain, completed using reference TRBV15 and TRBJ2-1, is DAMVIQNPRYQVTQFGKPVTLSCSQTLNHNVMYWYQQKSSQAPKLLFHYYDKDFNNEADTPDNFQSRRPNTSFCFLDIRSPGLGDTAMYLCATSRDSAAGFEQFFGPGTRLTVL.

The J gene is TRBJ2-2, the V gene TRBV24-1; TRBD1 aligns across 12 bases. With V trimmed by 0 bases and J by 5 bases, 3 bases remained unmatched. This CDR3 contains 17 residues. Germline V gives CDR1 KGHDR, CDR2 SFDVKD. The CDR3 spells CATSDLGTGGATGELFF. DNA for the CDR3: TGTGCCACCAGTGATTTGGGGACAGGGGGCGCGACCGGGGAGCTGTTTTTT.

This clonotype was detected only a few times. The CDR3 nucleotides read TGTGCCAGCAGTTTATCTGGGGTAGATCAGCCCCAGCATTTT. Residues: CASSLSGVDQPQHF. V usage is TRBV27 and J usage is TRBJ1-5, with D unclear. Per the germline V gene, CDR1 is MNHEY and CDR2 is SMNVEV (reference sequence). V was shortened by 0 bases and J by 5 bases, with 8 bases between the two germline ends. There are 14 residues in the CDR3.

The chain links TRBV19 to TRBJ1-5, with TRBD1 as a possible D gene (6 bases). V gave up 7 bases and J gave up 5 bases, with 12 bases separating them. The CDR3 contains 13 residues. Germline V gene sequence: CDR1 LNHDA, CDR2 SQIVND (reference sequence). CDR3 loop: CASTRGADQPQHF. The CDR3 nucleotides are TGTGCCAGTACGCGGGGGGCAGATCAGCCCCAGCATTTT.

J is TRBJ2-1 and V is TRBV28, with D uncertain. CDR3 length equals 13 residues. Trimming left V 0 bases short and J 8 bases short, with 8 bases between. Germline values: CDR1 MDHEN, CDR2 SYDVKM. CDR3 amino acids: CASSLWGNDEQFF. CDR3 nucleotide sequence: TGTGCCAGCAGTTTATGGGGTAACGATGAGCAGTTCTTC.

The V call is TRBV6-6, the J call TRBJ1-1; possibly TRBD1 for D (5 bases). The length of the CDR3 is 11 residues. Trimming stripped 8 bases from V and 3 bases from J, with 7 bases between. Looked up from germline, CDR1 is MNHNY and CDR2 is SVGAGI (reference sequence). CDR3 loop: CASGTDTEAFF. CDR3 DNA: TGTGCCAGCGGGACGGACACTGAAGCTTTCTTT.

This clonotype was counted only a few times. V usage is TRBV4-3 and J usage is TRBJ2-3, with D perhaps TRBD1 or TRBD2 (6 bases each). The CDR3 totals 12 residues. Trimming cost V 6 bases and J 9 bases, with 13 bases left between them. Germline V gene lookup returns CDR1 LGHNA and CDR2 YSLEER. The DNA for the CDR3 is TGCGCCAGCAGAGCAGGGGACTTCACGCAGTATTTT. It specifies CASRAGDFTQYF.

This clonotype has a handful of counts. J is TRBJ1-5 and V is TRBV12-3 or TRBV12-4; TRBD1 is a possible D gene (6 bases). The CDR3 length is 15 residues. The V and J ends lost 6 bases and 7 bases respectively, with 19 bases between them. DNA for the CDR3: TGTGCCAGCAGCCCCACGGAGGGGGGGAAGCAGCCCCAGCATTTT. Its protein is CASSPTEGGKQPQHF.

The V gene is TRBV5-1, the J gene TRBJ2-4, with 7 bases aligning to TRBD1. Germline trimming cut 3 bases from V and 4 bases from J; bases unmatched to any gene: 4. This CDR3 contains 14 residues. Germline CDR1 SGHRS, CDR2 YFSETQ. Here the CDR3 DNA reads TGCGCCAGCAGCTCCCGGGGACAGAAAAACATTCAGTACTTC. As protein: CASSSRGQKNIQYF.

This clonotype has at least ten counts. V and J are TRBV7-9 and TRBJ2-3; 10 positions match TRBD2. This CDR3 contains 16 residues. The germline CDR1 and CDR2 sequences are SEHNR and FQNEAQ (reference sequence). V gave up 4 bases and J gave up 4 bases; unmatched junction bases: 8. CDR3 sequence: CASSSAIAGGSDTQYF. Here the CDR3 DNA reads TGTGCCAGCAGCTCGGCTATAGCGGGGGGCTCAGATACGCAGTATTTT.

The J gene is TRBJ2-5, the V gene TRBV5-6, with D maybe TRBD1 (5 bases). CDR1 and CDR2 from the germline V gene are SGHDT and YYEEEE. V was pared by 5 bases and J by 5 bases, with 10 bases between. This CDR3 has 12 amino acids. For the CDR3, the DNA is TGTGCCAGCAGAACAGGCGAGGAGACCCAGTACTTC. Encoded protein: CASRTGEETQYF.

The rearrangement joins TRBV5-1 to TRBJ1-6, with TRBD1 identical over 7 bases. Germline V CDR1 and CDR2: SGHRS, YFSETQ. This CDR3 comprises 17 residues. J gave up 10 bases and V 0 bases, and 13 bases lay outside the gene matches. CDR3 amino acids: CASSLAYAGQGVSPLHF. As DNA, the CDR3 is TGCGCCAGCAGCTTGGCCTACGCCGGGCAGGGGGTATCACCCCTCCACTTT.